A single sample gave rise to the 13 T cell receptor beta chains below, sequenced in a study of beta chain features in type 1 diabetes. Study-level findings and limits: Among all four CD4+ subsets, Type 1 diabetes patients had TCRB CDR3s that were moderately but significantly shorter.

Expressed TCRB transcripts were sequenced after all isolated RNA was converted to cDNA. Using immunoSEQ multiplex PCR, the repertoire was profiled, and TCRdb retains in-frame clones only, with some absent. The table shows about 710,000 clones, with about an eighth occurring only once. Antigens of these TCRs are unknown. Material for sequencing was naive CD4+ T cells from blood. Every receptor here comes from a man between 18 and 29 years old with type 1 diabetes.

This clone was detected a few times. This CDR3 is also generated by other DNA sequences in the sample. The V gene is TRBV29-1, the J gene TRBJ2-7; D remains unclear. CDR1 is SQVTM and CDR2 is ANQGSEA in the germline V gene. The CDR3 totals 12 residues. Trimming took 6 bases from V and 0 from J, leaving 9 bases between them. Here the CDR3 reads CSVGRSSYEQYF. The CDR3 coding sequence is TGCAGCGTCGGACGTAGCTCCTACGAGCAGTACTTC.

This chain links TRBV7-2 with TRBJ2-2; TRBD1 aligns across 8 bases. This CDR3 contains 16 residues. CDR1 and CDR2 from the germline V gene are SGHTA and FQGNSA. J lost 4 bases, V lost 5 bases, and 9 bases had no gene match. The CDR3 nucleotides are TGTGCCAGCAGCCTACGGACAGGGCGTGTCACCGGGGAGCTGTTTTTT. This sequence encodes CASSLRTGRVTGELFF.

This sequence joins TRBV30 and TRBJ2-7; 7 nucleotides align to TRBD2. The CDR3 consists of 13 residues. V lost 3 bases to trimming and J lost 2 bases; unmatched junction nucleotides: 4. The germline gives CDR1 GTSNPN, CDR2 SVGIG (reference sequence). The CDR3 DNA follows: TGTGCCTGGAGCCGGGGGGTTCCCTACGAGCAGTACTTC. It codes for CAWSRGVPYEQYF.

This clone was observed once. The chain carries TRBV10-2 and TRBJ2-7, with 11 bases identical to TRBD2. This CDR3 comprises 15 residues. V trimming: 7 bases; J trimming: 0 bases; junction bases outside the gene matches: 5. Per the germline V gene, CDR1 is WSHSY and CDR2 is SAAADI. In nucleotides, the CDR3 is TGCGCCAGCACCGGGACTAGCGGACCCTCCTACGAGCAGTACTTC. This encodes CASTGTSGPSYEQYF.

This clone was picked up a small number of times. The chain couples TRBV19 to TRBJ2-6; 9 nucleotides align to TRBD1. CDR1 is LNHDA, CDR2 SQIVND, per germline (reference sequence). This CDR3 comprises 17 residues. The junction had 9 bases not matched to a gene; V was cut back by 9 bases and J by 0 bases. CDR3 amino acids: CASRSGQGVSGANVLTF. CDR3 DNA sequence: TGTGCCAGCCGGTCGGGACAGGGAGTCTCTGGGGCCAACGTCCTGACTTTC. Full variable domain (rest looked up from reference TRBV19 and TRBJ2-6): DGGITQSPKYLFRKEGQNVTLSCEQNLNHDAMYWYRQDPGQGLRLIYYSQIVNDFQKGDIAEGYSVSREKKESFPLTVTSAQKNPTAFYLCASRSGQGVSGANVLTFGAGSRLTVL.

This clone turned up a few times. The chain links TRBV7-2 to TRBJ1-3; unclear D gene. The V end lost 1 base, the J end lost 0 bases, and 1 base lay between the germline ends. Looked up from germline, CDR1 is SGHTA and CDR2 is FQGNSA. This CDR3 spans 13 amino acids. CDR3: CASSLVSGNTIYF. The CDR3 coding sequence is TGTGCCAGCAGCTTAGTCTCTGGAAACACCATATATTTT.

Concerning this clone itself: This same CDR3 is encoded by further DNA sequences in the sample. This chain connects TRBV7-9 to TRBJ1-5; D may be TRBD1 (6 bases). Trimming cost V 1 base and J 4 bases, with 14 bases left between them. The V gene's germline CDR1 is SEHNR and CDR2 FQNEAQ (reference sequence). This CDR3 spans 16 amino acids. The CDR3 spells CASSLGAGAGNQPQHF. The CDR3 region has the DNA TGTGCCAGCAGCTTAGGGGCGGGGGCAGGAAATCAGCCCCAGCATTTT. Filled out from reference TRBV7-9 and TRBJ1-5, the complete variable domain reads DTGVSQNPRHKITKRGQNVTFRCDPISEHNRLYWYRQTLGQGPEFLTYFQNEAQLEKSRLLSDRFSAERPKGSFSTLEIQRTEQGDSAMYLCASSLGAGAGNQPQHFGDGTRLSIL.

This clone turned up a few times. The CDR3 sequence is CSITGDGRYEQYF. CDR3 DNA: TGCAGCATAACAGGGGATGGAAGGTACGAGCAGTACTTC. The V call is TRBV29-1, the J call TRBJ2-7; TRBD1 aligns across 7 bases. Looked up from germline, CDR1 is SQVTM and CDR2 is ANQGSEA. V gave up 8 bases and J gave up 4 bases; unmatched junction bases: 11. This CDR3 is 13 amino acids long.

The V call is TRBV6-1, the J call TRBJ2-1; TRBD2 is a possible D gene (6 bases). CDR1 is MNHNS and CDR2 is SASEGT in the germline V gene. This CDR3 spans 13 amino acids. V lost 8 bases to trimming and J lost 4 bases, with 12 bases between them. In DNA, the CDR3 is TGTGCCAGCCTGCGGGACGGATACAATGAGCAGTTCTTC. Its translation is CASLRDGYNEQFF.

The chain recombines TRBV29-1 with TRBJ2-7, with 7 bases aligning to TRBD1. Trimming at V came to 7 bases and at J to 0 bases, leaving 3 bases not matched to a gene. Germline V gives CDR1 SQVTM, CDR2 ANQGSEA. The CDR3 consists of 12 residues. The CDR3: CSARDSSYEQYF. In DNA form, the CDR3 reads TGCAGCGCCCGGGACAGCTCCTACGAGCAGTACTTC.

This clone was detected a few times. The chain carries TRBV2 and TRBJ1-1; D possibly corresponds to TRBD1 (6 bases). Germline values: CDR1 SNHLY, CDR2 FYNNEI. This CDR3 contains 15 residues. Trimming stripped 0 bases from V and 1 base from J, with 9 bases between. CDR3 DNA sequence: TGTGCCAGCAGTGAAGCGCTCAGGGGGAACACTGAAGCTTTCTTT. Protein sequence: CASSEALRGNTEAFF.

The chain employs TRBV6-5 and TRBJ2-5; tentative D call: TRBD2 (5 bases). V lost 5 bases to trimming and J lost 4 bases, with 11 bases between them. CDR1 and CDR2 from the germline V gene are MNHEY and SVGAGI. CDR3 length equals 13 residues. The CDR3 sequence is CASSPPGRETQYF. The CDR3 region has the DNA TGTGCCAGCAGTCCTCCGGGGAGAGAGACCCAGTACTTC.

In its sample, this clone was seen a few times. J is TRBJ2-7 and V is TRBV7-9; possibly TRBD1 or TRBD2 for D (7 bases each). CDR3 length equals 14 residues. The V end was cut by 4 bases, the J end by 6 bases, with 16 bases between. Germline CDR1 and CDR2: SEHNR and FQNEAQ (reference sequence). Here the CDR3 reads CASSSTGTMREQYF. The CDR3 DNA sequence: TGTGCCAGCAGCTCGACAGGGACTATGCGCGAGCAGTACTTC.